This T cell receptor beta chain was captured by sequencing in a study of T cell responses to AZD1222 COVID-19 vaccine. Study outcomes and limitations: Females made up more of the donors, who were largely white British, and clonal diversity may have come out too low. There were repertoire samples only from the period after the peak T cell response. Baseline antibody screening turned up just a handful of seropositive AZD1222 recipients.

V was clipped by 2 bases and J by 5 bases, with 10 bases between them. This CDR3 is 15 amino acids long. The germline V gene encodes CDR1 KGHSH and CDR2 LQKENI. About this clone: Its cognate antigen is unknown.

Second doses were pooled across both intervals (about 4 or about 12 weeks). Assay: immunoSEQ multiplex PCR; the TCRdb copy retains only in-frame clones and omits some. The sample contains roughly 150,000 clones, about 92% of which appear only once. The sequences come from peripheral blood, collected 28 days after the second AZD1222 dose. The clonotype comes from an adult who received the AZD1222 COVID-19 vaccine. The rearrangement uses TRBV18 and TRBJ1-6; a possible D gene is TRBD1 (5 bases). CDR3 loop: CASSPVTGDNSPLHF. The CDR3 nucleotides read TGTGCCAGCTCACCAGTTACAGGCGATAATTCACCCCTCCACTTT.